This record looks at one T cell receptor beta chain sequence and its context. The CDR3 spans 15 residues. The V and J ends lost 5 bases and 4 bases respectively, with 17 bases between them. The germline gives CDR1 SEHNR, CDR2 FQNEAQ (reference sequence). The data derive from a study of T-cell reconstitution after alpha-beta-depleted transplantation in children. Unique molecular identifiers featured in how the TCRbeta library was prepared. TCRdb re-analysed the PCR reads in MiXCR, keeping a single row per CDR3 protein. Among 670,000 or so distinct CDR3 sequences listed, approximately 14% were seen once.

The source of this sequence is a girl under 10 years old with congenital amegakaryocytic thrombocytopenia, due to receive a stem cell transplant. The material sequenced was PBMCs, taken before TCRalphabeta/CD19-depleted stem cell transplant. The chain uses TRBV7-9 and TRBJ2-5, with a tentative D call TRBD1 (6 bases). CDR3 coding DNA: TGTGCCAGCAGCACCGACTCGGGGACATTAGAGACCCAGTACTTC. Protein sequence: CASSTDSGTLETQYF. The full variable domain, its missing parts supplied by reference TRBV7-9 and TRBJ2-5, is DTGVSQNPRHKITKRGQNVTFRCDPISEHNRLYWYRQTLGQGPEFLTYFQNEAQLEKSRLLSDRFSAERPKGSFSTLEIQRTEQGDSAMYLCASSTDSGTLETQYFGPGTRLLVL.